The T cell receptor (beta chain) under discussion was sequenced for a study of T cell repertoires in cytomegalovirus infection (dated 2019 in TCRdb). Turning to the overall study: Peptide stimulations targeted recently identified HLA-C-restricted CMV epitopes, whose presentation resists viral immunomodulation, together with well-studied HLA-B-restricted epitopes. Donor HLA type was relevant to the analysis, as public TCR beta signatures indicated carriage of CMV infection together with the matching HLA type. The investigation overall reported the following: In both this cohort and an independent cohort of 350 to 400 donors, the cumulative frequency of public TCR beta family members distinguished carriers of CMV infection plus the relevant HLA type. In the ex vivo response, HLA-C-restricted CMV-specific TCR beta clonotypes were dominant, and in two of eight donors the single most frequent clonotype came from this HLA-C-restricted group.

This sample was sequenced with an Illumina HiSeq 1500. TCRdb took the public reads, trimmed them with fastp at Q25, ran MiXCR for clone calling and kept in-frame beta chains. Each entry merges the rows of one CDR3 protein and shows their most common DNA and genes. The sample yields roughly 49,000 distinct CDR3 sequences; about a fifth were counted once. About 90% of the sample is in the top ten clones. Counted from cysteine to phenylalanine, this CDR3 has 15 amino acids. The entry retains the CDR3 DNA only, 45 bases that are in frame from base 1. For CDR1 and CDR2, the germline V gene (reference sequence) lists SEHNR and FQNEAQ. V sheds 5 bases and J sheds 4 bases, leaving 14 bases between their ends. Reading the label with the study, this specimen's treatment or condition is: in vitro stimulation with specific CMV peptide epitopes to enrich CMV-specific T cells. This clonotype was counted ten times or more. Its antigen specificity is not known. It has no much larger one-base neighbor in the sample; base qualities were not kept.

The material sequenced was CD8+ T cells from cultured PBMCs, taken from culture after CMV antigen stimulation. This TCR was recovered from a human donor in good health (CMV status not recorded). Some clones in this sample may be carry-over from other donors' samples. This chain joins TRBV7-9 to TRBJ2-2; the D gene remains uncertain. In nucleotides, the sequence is TGTGCCAGCAGCCCGATCGATGGACCCACCGGGGAGCTGTTTTTT. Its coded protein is CASSPIDGPTGELFF.